Following are 19 T cell receptor beta chains from one sample sequenced in a study of blood T cell repertoires in COVID-19. Clones were sequenced by immunoSEQ multiplex PCR, and TCRdb holds only the in-frame ones, with some missing. The table lists under 85,000 clones, around 83% of them singletons, with around 3.3% in the top ten. Sequenced material: peripheral blood. These receptors were taken from a man aged 50-59 years with acute or convalescent COVID-19.

The V and J genes are TRBV9 and TRBJ1-4; 7 bases line up with TRBD1. Germline lookup yields CDR1 SGDLS and CDR2 YYNGEE. V trimming: 3 bases; J trimming: 0 bases; junction bases outside the gene matches: 2. The CDR3 length is 15 residues. As DNA, the CDR3 is TGTGCCAGCAGCGCCGGGACAGCAACTAATGAAAAACTGTTTTTT. Translation: CASSAGTATNEKLFF.

The chain employs TRBV9 and TRBJ2-5, with a possible D match to TRBD1 (5 bases). The CDR3 contains 15 residues. Deletions cut 0 bases from V and 5 bases from J, with 14 bases between. The germline CDR1 and CDR2 sequences are SGDLS and YYNGEE. The CDR3 sequence: CASSVEPQGVETQYF. As DNA, the CDR3 is TGTGCCAGCAGCGTAGAGCCCCAGGGCGTGGAGACCCAGTACTTC.

V and J are TRBV28 and TRBJ1-4, with 8 bases aligning to TRBD1. Germline assignment: CDR1 MDHEN and CDR2 SYDVKM. There are 15 residues in the CDR3. After removal of 2 bases from V and 8 bases from J, the junction contained 7 bases not matched to a gene. CDR3 coding DNA: TGTGCCAGCAGTTTAACAGGGGGTCTCGGGGAAAAACTGTTTTTT. This sequence encodes CASSLTGGLGEKLFF.

The chain employs TRBV10-2 and TRBJ2-1; TRBD2 matches 10 bases. Trimming at V came to 2 bases and at J to 6 bases, leaving 4 bases not matched to a gene. Germline V gene sequence: CDR1 WSHSY, CDR2 SAAADI. The CDR3 has 15 amino acids. For the CDR3, the DNA is TGCGCCAGCAGTGAGAGGCCTAGCGGGAGCAATGAGCAGTTCTTC. Its protein is CASSERPSGSNEQFF.

The V and J genes are TRBV4-2 and TRBJ2-1; the D gene is possibly TRBD1 (5 bases). V lost 7 bases and J lost 15, with 16 bases in between. The germline V gene encodes CDR1 LGHNA and CDR2 YNFKEQ. The CDR3 length is 11 residues. Here the CDR3 reads CASTSGQEWFF. The CDR3, as DNA: TGTGCCAGCACCTCCGGACAAGAATGGTTCTTC.

V gene TRBV19 combines with J gene TRBJ2-7; the match to TRBD1 covers 7 bases. This CDR3 is 13 amino acids long. Trimming took 4 bases from V and 2 from J; bases not matched to a gene: 2. Germline lookup yields CDR1 LNHDA and CDR2 SQIVND (reference sequence). The CDR3 is CASSTGQTYEQYF. CDR3 DNA: TGTGCCAGTAGTACGGGACAGACCTACGAGCAGTACTTC. Variable domain in full (rest from reference TRBV19 and TRBJ2-7): DGGITQSPKYLFRKEGQNVTLSCEQNLNHDAMYWYRQDPGQGLRLIYYSQIVNDFQKGDIAEGYSVSREKKESFPLTVTSAQKNPTAFYLCASSTGQTYEQYFGPGTRLTVT.

This chain uses TRBV5-1 with TRBJ2-2; the match to TRBD2 covers 10 bases. The CDR3 is 15 residues long. V trimming: 0 bases; J trimming: 7 bases; junction bases outside the gene matches: 3. CDR1 is SGHRS and CDR2 is YFSETQ in the germline V gene. For the CDR3, the DNA is TGCGCCAGCAGCTTGGCTAGCGGGAGTAGCGGGGAGCTGTTTTTT. Amino acid sequence: CASSLASGSSGELFF.

V and J are TRBV7-9 and TRBJ2-7; 10 nucleotides agree with TRBD2. The V gene's germline CDR1 is SEHNR and CDR2 FQNEAQ (reference sequence). The V segment lost 4 bases and the J segment 5 bases; nucleotides outside the gene matches: 20. This CDR3 comprises 19 residues. CDR3 DNA: TGTGCCAGCAGCTCAAGCGGGGGGGATGTATCCCTACCGTTGGACGAGCAGTACTTC. It specifies CASSSSGGDVSLPLDEQYF.

The rearrangement joins TRBV19 to TRBJ1-4; 7 nucleotides agree with TRBD1. The trim removed 4 bases at V and 2 bases at J, leaving 7 bases unmatched. CDR1 and CDR2 (germline): LNHDA, SQIVND (reference sequence). The CDR3 spans 16 residues. In DNA, the CDR3 is TGTGCCAGTAGTACCCTTGAGGGGGCTACTAATGAAAAACTGTTTTTT. This encodes CASSTLEGATNEKLFF.

This clone is a singleton in its sample. This chain links TRBV11-2 with TRBJ1-5, with D uncertain. The V gene lost 0 bases and the J gene lost 2 bases, with 8 bases spanning the gap. The CDR3 extends over 15 amino acids. CDR1 is SGHAT and CDR2 is FQNNGV in the germline V gene. CDR3 amino acids: CASSLDVSGNQPQHF. The CDR3 DNA reads as TGTGCCAGCAGCTTAGATGTTTCGGGCAATCAGCCCCAGCATTTT.

This clone was found a few times. The chain recombines TRBV10-3 with TRBJ1-2; 11 nucleotides align to TRBD1. Germline CDR1 ENHRY, CDR2 SYGVKD. The J segment lost 1 base and the V segment lost 8 bases, leaving 6 bases of the junction unmatched. CDR3 length equals 15 residues. The CDR3 reads CAISGQGGINYGYTF. CDR3 nucleotide sequence: TGTGCCATCTCGGGACAGGGGGGGATTAACTATGGCTACACCTTC.

This sequence joins TRBV10-3 and TRBJ2-2; D not certain. This CDR3 region has 14 residues. The germline V and J ends were trimmed by 2 bases and 5 bases, with 9 bases remaining between them. The germline CDR1 and CDR2 sequences are ENHRY and SYGVKD. The chain's CDR3 is CAISEVSGTGELFF. CDR3 bases: TGTGCCATCAGTGAGGTCTCCGGGACCGGGGAGCTGTTTTTT.

V usage is TRBV7-2 and J usage is TRBJ2-7, with 8 bases aligning to TRBD1. The CDR3 sequence is 15 residues long. J was trimmed by 4 bases and V by 1 base; bases with no gene match: 6. Germline V gene lookup returns CDR1 SGHTA and CDR2 FQGNSA. The CDR3 sequence is CASSLVPDREYEQYF. CDR3 in DNA: TGTGCCAGCAGCTTAGTTCCGGACAGGGAGTACGAGCAGTACTTC.

The table lists this clone with a few counts. The V and J genes are TRBV21-1 and TRBJ1-3. TRBV21-1 is classified as a pseudogene. This CDR3 has 14 amino acids. CDR3 DNA: TGTGCCAGCAGCATTGGAGGGAGGGAAAACACCATATATTTT. Translation gives CASSIGGRENTIYF.

The chain joins TRBV21-1 to TRBJ2-7; the table's D call, TRBD1, was not checked against the DNA. TRBV21-1 is reported as a pseudogene. CDR3 length: 17 amino acids. The CDR3: CASSPTRNRGKSYEQYF. In DNA, the CDR3 is TGTGCCAGCAGCCCCACACGAAACAGGGGGAAATCCTACGAGCAGTACTTC.

This clone was observed a few times. The chain combines TRBV7-2 with TRBJ1-2; D is unclear. The CDR3 contains 14 residues. V lost 5 bases and J lost 0, with 10 bases in between. From germline, CDR1 is SGHTA and CDR2 FQGNSA. The CDR3 DNA follows: TGTGCCAGCAGCCCTACCGGGACTAACTATGGCTACACCTTC. It is translated as CASSPTGTNYGYTF.

For the CDR3, the DNA is TGTGCCACTACCCGGACAGGGGTAAGGTACGAGCAGTACTTC. Translation gives CATTRTGVRYEQYF. The rearrangement joins TRBV28 to TRBJ2-7; 9 bases are shared with TRBD1. With 10 bases clipped from V and 4 bases from J, the junction kept 11 bases outside the gene matches. Germline V CDR1 and CDR2: MDHEN, SYDVKM. The CDR3 extends over 14 amino acids.

This chain joins TRBV10-3 and TRBJ2-3; 9 bases are a match to TRBD2. V shed 1 base and J 4 bases; nucleotides not matched to a gene: 12. This CDR3 spans 18 amino acids. Germline V gene sequence: CDR1 ENHRY, CDR2 SYGVKD. The CDR3 DNA is TGTGCCATCAGTGAGTGGGATCTGGCGGGGGGGCGGCCAGATACGCAGTATTTT. This translates into CAISEWDLAGGRPDTQYF.

Here the CDR3 DNA reads TGTGCCAGCAGTCTCAGGACTAGCGGCACAGATACGCAGTATTTT. It specifies CASSLRTSGTDTQYF. The V gene is TRBV27, the J gene TRBJ2-3; 9 bases align to TRBD2. The CDR3 sequence is 15 residues long. V lost 5 bases and J lost 1; bases outside the gene matches: 4. CDR1 and CDR2 (germline): MNHEY, SMNVEV (reference sequence).